Listed below are T cell receptor beta chains from one sample, sequenced in a study of OX40 agonist ivuxolimab in advanced cancers. Repertoires were generated with immunoSEQ multiplex PCR, while TCRdb's copy carries only in-frame clones and drops some. The top ten hold 10% of the sample, which has some 10,000 clones, roughly 82% seen once. The sequenced sample was CD4+ or CD8+ T cells sorted from blood, obtained in a trial of the OX40 agonist ivuxolimab. These TCRs come from an adult with an advanced solid tumor such as melanoma, head and neck, liver or kidney cancer. Each CDR3 is given with its conserved first and last residue. Each record gives: J gene, V gene, clone size, D gene, CDR3 protein. A D gene is named only where the DNA matches it firmly. Clone size is shown for a subset of rows, as once, few, many or a class of expanded clone.

J: TRBJ1-1; V: TRBV27; size: .; D: TRBD1; CDR3: CASSLTGPDTEAFF
J: TRBJ2-3; V: TRBV9; size: .; D: .; CDR3: CASSPRGGSSTDTQYF
J: TRBJ2-3; V: TRBV28; size: .; D: TRBD1; CDR3: CASSFPGQGISDTQYF
J: TRBJ1-5; V: TRBV10-2; size: .; D: TRBD1; CDR3: CASSEYRGGQPQHF
J: TRBJ2-1; V: TRBV7-6; size: .; D: TRBD2; CDR3: CASSSEAGGSYNEQFF
J: TRBJ2-7; V: TRBV4-3; size: .; D: TRBD2; CDR3: CASSQEAGTSGEQYF
J: TRBJ2-7; V: TRBV7-8; size: .; D: .; CDR3: CASLSDGTYEQYF
J: TRBJ2-7; V: TRBV7-9; size: .; D: .; CDR3: CASSLVRGYEQYF
J: TRBJ2-7; V: TRBV28; size: once; D: .; CDR3: CASSLGQEDEQYF
J: TRBJ2-2; V: TRBV9; size: .; D: TRBD2; CDR3: CASSSTAGGVSGELFF
J: TRBJ2-2; V: TRBV30; size: .; D: .; CDR3: CAWIGGRELFF
J: TRBJ2-4; V: TRBV11-2; size: .; D: .; CDR3: CASSPGVLPAKNIQYF
J: TRBJ2-2; V: TRBV4-1; size: .; D: .; CDR3: CASSPAGTGELFF
J: TRBJ2-5; V: TRBV19; size: .; D: TRBD1; CDR3: CASTPGGPETQYF
J: TRBJ2-1; V: TRBV4-3; size: once; D: .; CDR3: CASSQGLQGNEQFF